This entry lists 30 T cell receptor beta chains sequenced from one sample in a study of shared clonotypes between healthy human individuals. Profiled with immunoSEQ multiplex PCR; TCRdb holds only in-frame clones, not every one. The sample contains 950,000 to 1,300,000 clones, around 74% of which appear only once. The sample taken for sequencing was memory CD4+ T cells sorted from blood. Stated subset: CD45RA-negative fraction. All receptors come from a man aged 18 to 29 in good health.

The gene calls are TRBV11-1 and TRBJ1-2; TRBD1 is a possible D gene (6 bases). Per the germline V gene, CDR1 is SGHAT and CDR2 is FQDESV (reference sequence). V lost 5 bases, J lost 7 bases, and 20 bases lay in between. This CDR3 is 15 amino acids long. CDR3 loop: CASSEGQGRRVGYTF. The CDR3 DNA reads TGTGCCAGCAGCGAGGGGCAGGGGCGAAGGGTTGGCTACACCTTC.

This rearrangement joins TRBV12-5 to TRBJ2-1; 10 bases match TRBD2. CDR3 length: 13 amino acids. The junction had 9 bases not matched to a gene; V was cut back by 4 bases and J by 15 bases. CDR1 and CDR2 (germline): LGHNT, FRNRAP. The CDR3 is CASGSPTAGGVFF. As DNA, the CDR3 is TGTGCTAGTGGTTCCCCCACAGCGGGAGGGGTGTTCTTC.

This chain links TRBV5-1 with TRBJ2-3; perhaps D is TRBD1 or TRBD2 (6 bases each). With 3 bases removed from V and 0 bases from J, the gap between germline ends came to 14 bases. CDR3 length equals 16 residues. Germline values: CDR1 SGHRS, CDR2 YFSETQ. CDR3 DNA sequence: TGCGCCAGCAGCTGGGGGGCTGGAGCAAGCACAGATACGCAGTATTTT. This sequence encodes CASSWGAGASTDTQYF. The whole variable domain, filled in from reference TRBV5-1 and TRBJ2-3, reads KAGVTQTPRYLIKTRGQQVTLSCSPISGHRSVSWYQQTPGQGLQFLFEYFSETQRNKGNFPGRFSGRQFSNSRSEMNVSTLELGDSALYLCASSWGAGASTDTQYFGPGTRLTVL.

The chain couples TRBV6-1 to TRBJ2-7; 11 nucleotides match TRBD2. CDR3 length: 13 amino acids. Germline V gene lookup returns CDR1 MNHNS and CDR2 SASEGT. The junction had 2 bases not matched to a gene; V was cut back by 6 bases and J by 4 bases. Here the CDR3 DNA reads TGTGCCAGCAGGACTAGCGGGGCATACGAGCAGTACTTC. Translated, it gives CASRTSGAYEQYF.

The chain couples TRBV4-2 to TRBJ1-6; tentative D call: TRBD1 (6 bases). Germline CDR1 LGHNA, CDR2 YNFKEQ. Trimming shortened V by 0 bases and J by 14 bases, and 17 bases separated the two germline ends. The CDR3 is 15 residues long. The CDR3 is CASSQDSTGGLTLHF. The DNA for the CDR3 is TGTGCCAGCAGCCAAGATTCGACAGGTGGCCTTACCCTCCACTTT.

The DNA of the CDR3 is TGTGCCAGCAGTCGACAGGGGAGGGGATCCTACGAGCAGTACTTC. It specifies CASSRQGRGSYEQYF. This chain uses TRBV7-3 with TRBJ2-7; D perhaps matches TRBD1 (8 bases). CDR3 length equals 15 residues. The V gene's germline CDR1 is SGHTA and CDR2 FQGTGA. V was pared by 6 bases and J by 1 base, with 16 bases between.

This chain uses TRBV5-5 with TRBJ2-7; possibly TRBD1 for D (6 bases). This CDR3 has 15 residues. The V end lost 0 bases, the J end lost 2 bases, and 12 bases lay between the germline ends. CDR1 and CDR2 (germline): SGHKS, YYEKEE (reference sequence). The CDR3 region has the DNA TGTGCCAGCAGCTTGGAGGCGACAGGTACCTACGAGCAGTACTTC. Translation: CASSLEATGTYEQYF.

The V and J genes are TRBV2 and TRBJ1-4; tentative D call: TRBD1 (6 bases). Trimming took 8 bases from V and 7 from J, leaving 14 bases between them. CDR3 size: 13 residues. Looked up from germline, CDR1 is SNHLY and CDR2 is FYNNEI. This chain's CDR3 is CASQDRLSEKLFF. DNA of the CDR3: TGTGCCAGCCAAGACAGGCTTTCTGAAAAACTGTTTTTT.

The gene calls are TRBV6-4 and TRBJ2-1, with 10 bases fitting TRBD1. Germline V gives CDR1 MRHNA, CDR2 SNTAGT. The V segment lost 7 bases and the J segment 0 bases; nucleotides outside the gene matches: 18. The CDR3 is made up of 20 amino acids. CDR3 DNA: TGTGCCAGCATTACTGAGAGGGACAGGGGACTCTACAGCTCCTACAATGAGCAGTTCTTC. It yields the protein CASITERDRGLYSSYNEQFF.

The chain uses TRBV18 and TRBJ1-2; possible D gene TRBD1, 5 bases. This CDR3 has 14 amino acids. Germline assignment: CDR1 KGHSH and CDR2 LQKENI. The ends were cut back, 4 bases at V and 8 bases at J, with 17 bases in the middle. CDR3 nucleotide sequence: TGTGCCAGCTCACGTGAGGGGATCCGTCTAGGCTACACCTTC. Protein: CASSREGIRLGYTF.

The chain couples TRBV28 to TRBJ2-7; 7 bases agree with TRBD2. The germline gives CDR1 MDHEN, CDR2 SYDVKM. The trim removed 6 bases at V and 4 bases at J, leaving 9 bases unmatched. The CDR3 length is 14 residues. CDR3: CASSHPMGGYEQYF. DNA for the CDR3: TGTGCCAGCAGCCACCCCATGGGGGGGTACGAGCAGTACTTC.

This clone was observed once. This rearrangement joins TRBV7-8 to TRBJ1-2; unclear D gene. The CDR3 runs 13 residues. Trimming removed 3 bases at V and 0 bases at J, with 5 bases between. The germline V gene has CDR1 SGHVS and CDR2 FQNEAQ. The DNA for the CDR3 is TGTGCCAGCAGCTTGTTCTCTAACTATGGCTACACCTTC. This encodes CASSLFSNYGYTF. The full variable domain, its missing parts supplied by reference TRBV7-8 and TRBJ1-2, is GAGVSQSPRYKVAKRGQDVALRCDPISGHVSLFWYQQALGQGPEFLTYFQNEAQLDKSGLPSDRFFAERPEGSVSTLKIQRTQQEDSAVYLCASSLFSNYGYTFGSGTRLTVV.

The chain employs TRBV7-2 and TRBJ2-7, with D perhaps being TRBD1 or TRBD2 (7 bases each). This CDR3 spans 14 amino acids. In germline, CDR1 is SGHTA, CDR2 FQGNSA. The germline V and J ends were trimmed by 7 bases and 1 base, with 14 bases remaining between them. CDR3 sequence reads: CASTQGGFSYEQYF. Here the CDR3 DNA reads TGTGCCAGCACCCAGGGGGGGTTTTCCTACGAGCAGTACTTC.

In nucleotides, the CDR3 is TGTGCCAGCAGCCCCGATCGCGGGACAGGGATCTACAATGAGCAGTTCTTC. Its protein product is CASSPDRGTGIYNEQFF. The chain has TRBV5-4 and TRBJ2-1; TRBD1 matches 9 bases. The CDR3 is 17 residues long. The V segment lost 4 bases and the J segment 3 bases; nucleotides outside the gene matches: 11. Germline V gene lookup returns CDR1 SGHNT and CDR2 YYREEE (reference sequence).

This chain joins TRBV6-6 and TRBJ2-7, with D uncertain. CDR3 size: 14 residues. Germline CDR1 MNHNY, CDR2 SVGAGI (reference sequence). Trimming removed 4 bases from V and 1 base from J, with 11 bases in between. The CDR3 sequence is CASSWVRGSYEQYF. The DNA for the CDR3 is TGTGCCAGCAGTTGGGTCCGTGGGTCCTACGAGCAGTACTTC.

Only a few counts were recorded for this clone. The rearrangement uses TRBV5-1 and TRBJ2-7; unclear D gene. Trimming removed 4 bases at V and 7 bases at J, with 15 bases between. The CDR3 spans 13 residues. Germline V gene sequence: CDR1 SGHRS, CDR2 YFSETQ. The chain's CDR3 is CASSLPPTREQYF. DNA for the CDR3: TGCGCCAGCAGCCTGCCGCCCACTCGAGAGCAGTACTTC.

The chain has TRBV5-1 and TRBJ2-7; TRBD2 is a possible D gene (6 bases). The germline CDR1 and CDR2 sequences are SGHRS and YFSETQ. Trimming shortened V by 0 bases and J by 5 bases, and 15 bases separated the two germline ends. The CDR3 sequence is 15 residues long. CDR3 DNA sequence: TGCGCCAGCAGCTTGGGCGGGATTAGATCTCACGAGCAGTACTTC. This encodes CASSLGGIRSHEQYF.

The V gene is TRBV7-8, the J gene TRBJ1-4; D gene unclear. V was clipped by 5 bases and J by 2 bases, with 15 bases between them. The CDR3 sequence is 16 residues long. Germline V CDR1 and CDR2: SGHVS, FQNEAQ. The CDR3 DNA sequence: TGTGCCAGCAGCCGCCGACCCCATCTCACTAATGAAAAACTGTTTTTT. Encoded protein: CASSRRPHLTNEKLFF.

The chain is built from TRBV19 and TRBJ1-1; 7 bases are shared with TRBD1. The CDR3 runs 14 residues. V dropped 4 bases and J dropped 2; count of bases not matched to a gene: 4. The germline V gene has CDR1 LNHDA and CDR2 SQIVND (reference sequence). CDR3 loop: CASSTGQSNTEAFF. In DNA, the CDR3 is TGTGCCAGTAGTACGGGACAGTCTAACACTGAAGCTTTCTTT.

This clone was recorded only once. J is TRBJ2-7 and V is TRBV10-3, with a weak D call TRBD2 (5 bases). The V gene's germline CDR1 is ENHRY and CDR2 SYGVKD. The CDR3 is 13 residues long. CDR3 coding DNA: TGTGCGACCAGTAGTAGCGCGAACTACGAGCAGTACTTC. Translated, it gives CATSSSANYEQYF.

In nucleotides, the CDR3 is TGTGCCATCAGTGCCGGACTAGCGGGAGTAGATGAGCAGTTCTTC. Residues: CAISAGLAGVDEQFF. This chain uses TRBV10-3 with TRBJ2-1, with 13 bases matching TRBD2. The CDR3 loop spans 15 amino acids. J lost 8 bases, V lost 4 bases, and 5 bases had no gene match. The germline CDR1 and CDR2 sequences are ENHRY and SYGVKD.

This sequence joins TRBV30 and TRBJ2-7; 7 bases map to TRBD2. Germline V gene lookup returns CDR1 GTSNPN and CDR2 SVGIG (reference sequence). V lost 3 bases and J lost 3; bases outside the gene matches: 8. CDR3 length: 14 amino acids. In nucleotides, the CDR3 is TGTGCCTGGAGGGGTCCAAAGCGGGGCTACGAGCAGTACTTC. It specifies CAWRGPKRGYEQYF.

The chain links TRBV7-3 to TRBJ1-6; D is unclear. Germline CDR1 and CDR2: SGHTA and FQGTGA. Trimming took 2 bases from V and 7 from J, leaving 6 bases between them. The CDR3 contains 13 residues. CDR3 in amino acids: CASSLSLNSPLHF. The CDR3 DNA follows: TGTGCCAGCAGCTTATCACTCAATTCACCCCTCCACTTT.

The V gene is TRBV11-2, the J gene TRBJ2-7; 13 nucleotides line up with TRBD2. This CDR3 has 15 residues. V was clipped by 5 bases and J by 6 bases; unmatched bases: 7. Germline values: CDR1 SGHAT, CDR2 FQNNGV. For the CDR3, the DNA is TGTGCCAGCAGCCCACGGACTAGCGGGAGTCGCGAGCAGTACTTC. Protein sequence: CASSPRTSGSREQYF. Based on the CDR3 plus reference TRBV11-2 and TRBJ2-7, the full variable domain is EAGVAQSPRYKIIEKRQSVAFWCNPISGHATLYWYQQILGQGPKLLIQFQNNGVVDDSQLPKDRFSAERLKGVDSTLKIQPAKLEDSAVYLCASSPRTSGSREQYFGPGTRLTVT.

V usage is TRBV27 and J usage is TRBJ2-3, with 7 bases matching TRBD2. J lost 3 bases, V lost 4 bases, and 10 bases had no gene match. Germline V CDR1 and CDR2: MNHEY, SMNVEV (reference sequence). This CDR3 is built from 16 residues. The CDR3 loop reads CASSSGAGDKTDTQYF. The CDR3 DNA reads TGTGCCAGCAGTTCGGGTGCGGGAGATAAGACAGATACGCAGTATTTT.

This sequence joins TRBV2 and TRBJ2-3; 10 bases line up with TRBD1. The V and J ends lost 4 bases and 6 bases, in that order; junction bases with no gene match: 7. Germline V gene data show CDR1 as SNHLY and CDR2 as FYNNEI. The CDR3 runs to 15 residues. The CDR3 nucleotides are TGTGCCAGCAGTGTTACCGGGACAGGGGCGGATACGCAGTATTTT. It specifies CASSVTGTGADTQYF.

The chain recombines TRBV9 with TRBJ2-5; D unclear. Per the germline V gene, CDR1 is SGDLS and CDR2 is YYNGEE. This CDR3 is 13 amino acids long. Trimming took off 0 bases at V and 5 bases at J, with 8 bases between the two ends. CDR3 bases: TGTGCCAGCAGCGTAGGCCAGTTCGAGACCCAGTACTTC. Encoded protein: CASSVGQFETQYF.

V is TRBV12-2 and J is TRBJ1-2; the table's D call, TRBD1, was not checked against the DNA. TRBV12-2 is reported as a pseudogene. This CDR3 is built from 15 residues. The CDR3 spells CASRLGGQGNYGYTF. CDR3 in DNA: TGTGCAAGTCGCTTAGGGGGGCAGGGAAACTATGGCTACACCTTC.

The rearrangement links TRBV30 to TRBJ1-6, with D possibly TRBD1 on 6 matching bases. Germline-derived CDR1 and CDR2 are GTSNPN and SVGIG (reference sequence). The CDR3 loop spans 15 amino acids. The V gene lost 0 bases and the J gene lost 7 bases, with 13 bases spanning the gap. The CDR3 DNA sequence: TGTGCCTGGAGTGTCGGTACAGGGCTGAATTCACCCCTCCACTTT. It yields the protein CAWSVGTGLNSPLHF.

A word on this clone: A clone one base away is much larger, so this may be a read error. J is TRBJ1-1 and V is TRBV11-3; D possibly corresponds to TRBD1 (6 bases). Trimming took off 5 bases at V and 1 base at J, with 8 bases between the two ends. The CDR3 is made up of 13 amino acids. Germline values: CDR1 SGHNT, CDR2 YENEEA. The CDR3 bases are TGTGCCAGCAGCGCACAGGGGAACACTGAAGCTTTCTTT. This gives the protein CASSAQGNTEAFF. The variable domain in full, with the rest retrieved from reference TRBV11-3 and TRBJ1-1, is EAGVVQSPRYKIIEKKQPVAFWCNPISGHNTLYWYLQNLGQGPELLIRYENEEAVDDSQLPKDRFSAERLKGVDSTLKIQPAELGDSAVYLCASSAQGNTEAFFGQGTRLTVV.